The 20 T cell receptor beta chains below were found in one sample sequenced in a study of control samples from healthy donors and cancer patients (dated by TCRdb to the early 2020s). To prepare the library, the immunoSEQ multiplex PCR assay was applied. In TCRdb, the immuneACCESS table is reduced to in-frame sequences with V and J assigned. These tables do not hold every clone; where another copy was compared, an unresolved V gene accounts for under half, and the others remain unexplained. For this sample the table gives 100,000 to 150,000 clones, of which roughly 87% were detected only once. Around 1.7% of the sample belongs to the ten largest clones. The specimen was blood. These receptors were collected from a man in his late teens or twenties in good health.

The chain's CDR3 is CASSQRVGSSYEQYF. The CDR3 DNA follows: TGCGCCAGCAGCCAACGAGTAGGGAGCTCCTACGAGCAGTACTTC. The V call is TRBV4-3, the J call TRBJ2-7; TRBD2 might be the D (5 bases). Germline V gene data show CDR1 as LGHNA and CDR2 as YSLEER. V was shortened by 2 bases and J by 0 bases, with 11 bases between the two germline ends. This CDR3 region has 15 residues.

The chain links TRBV11-2 to TRBJ2-1; 8 bases are a match to TRBD2. Looked up from germline, CDR1 is SGHAT and CDR2 is FQNNGV. Trimming removed 5 bases from V and 0 bases from J; junction bases left unmatched: 3. The CDR3 spans 15 residues. In nucleotides, the CDR3 is TGTGCCAGCAGCCCCAGCGGGAGCTCCTACAATGAGCAGTTCTTC. Translation: CASSPSGSSYNEQFF. The whole variable domain, remainder taken from reference TRBV11-2 and TRBJ2-1, is EAGVAQSPRYKIIEKRQSVAFWCNPISGHATLYWYQQILGQGPKLLIQFQNNGVVDDSQLPKDRFSAERLKGVDSTLKIQPAKLEDSAVYLCASSPSGSSYNEQFFGPGTRLTVL.

V is TRBV27 and J is TRBJ1-1; perhaps TRBD1 as D (6 bases). CDR3 length equals 14 residues. Germline V lookup: CDR1 MNHEY, CDR2 SMNVEV (reference sequence). V lost 6 bases and J lost 3, with 14 bases in between. CDR3 coding DNA: TGTGCCAGCAGCCGACGAACAGGGTACACTGAAGCTTTCTTT. This sequence encodes CASSRRTGYTEAFF.

This rearrangement joins TRBV23-1 to TRBJ1-2; no reliable D call. TRBV23-1 is marked as an open reading frame, function uncertain. The CDR3 spans 16 residues. Trimming took off 1 base at V and 0 bases at J, with 12 bases between the two ends. The CDR3 loop reads CASSQYPPAANYGYTF. The CDR3 coding sequence is TGCGCCAGCAGTCAATACCCCCCAGCAGCTAACTATGGCTACACCTTC.

The chain carries TRBV28 and TRBJ1-1; 7 positions match TRBD1. With 5 bases clipped from V and 3 bases from J, the junction kept 9 bases outside the gene matches. This CDR3 is built from 15 residues. Germline values: CDR1 MDHEN, CDR2 SYDVKM. CDR3 protein: CASSGATGRYTEAFF. The DNA of the CDR3 is TGTGCCAGCAGTGGGGCGACAGGGCGGTACACTGAAGCTTTCTTT.

The V call is TRBV7-3, the J call TRBJ2-2; possibly TRBD1 for D (5 bases). The V end was cut by 1 base, the J end by 0 bases, with 9 bases between. CDR3 size: 16 residues. CDR1 SGHTA and CDR2 FQGTGA come from the germline V gene. The DNA of the CDR3 is TGTGCCAGCAGCTTAATAGGGGCAGCGAACACCGGGGAGCTGTTTTTT. As protein: CASSLIGAANTGELFF.

The rearrangement uses TRBV4-3 and TRBJ2-7, with D unresolved. Germline V gene sequence: CDR1 LGHNA, CDR2 YSLEER. Trimming removed 1 base from V and 2 bases from J, with 12 bases in between. CDR3 length: 15 amino acids. CDR3 amino acids: CASSQVLDGAYEQYF. The CDR3 DNA sequence: TGCGCCAGCAGCCAAGTACTGGACGGCGCCTACGAGCAGTACTTC.

This sequence joins TRBV7-2 and TRBJ1-1; the D is unclear. The CDR3 totals 15 residues. V lost 4 bases to trimming and J lost 6 bases, with 18 bases between them. CDR1 SGHTA and CDR2 FQGNSA come from the germline V gene. CDR3 coding DNA: TGTGCCAGCAGCTCAAAATTTCAGCCGGGATCTGAAGCTTTCTTT. This translates into CASSSKFQPGSEAFF.

The rearrangement uses TRBV5-6 and TRBJ1-5; D may be TRBD1 (5 bases). This CDR3 spans 14 amino acids. Germline loops: CDR1 SGHDT, CDR2 YYEEEE. V was cut by 0 bases and J by 7 bases, with 11 bases left in between. The CDR3 coding sequence is TGTGCCAGCAGCTTGGGTCAGGGTAGGCAGCCCCAGCATTTT. Amino acids: CASSLGQGRQPQHF.

The chain combines TRBV6-4 with TRBJ2-1; 11 nucleotides line up with TRBD1. This CDR3 is 16 amino acids long. The V gene's germline CDR1 is MRHNA and CDR2 SNTAGT. The ends lost 3 bases at V and 6 bases at J; junction bases unmatched: 7. Written as DNA, the CDR3 is TGTGCCAGCAGTGAAATTGGACAGGGGGCTGGCAATGAGCAGTTCTTC. Protein: CASSEIGQGAGNEQFF.

This clone has a single count. CDR3 region: CASSIVSSYNSPLHF. In DNA form, the CDR3 reads TGTGCCAGTAGTATAGTCAGCTCCTATAATTCACCCCTCCACTTT. The chain carries TRBV19 and TRBJ1-6; D remains ambiguous. Trimming left V 1 base short and J 0 bases short, with 4 bases between. Germline lookup yields CDR1 LNHDA and CDR2 SQIVND (reference sequence). The CDR3 contains 15 residues.

The chain recombines TRBV28 with TRBJ2-7; the match to TRBD1 covers 7 bases. CDR1 is MDHEN, CDR2 SYDVKM, per germline. V lost 6 bases, J lost 3 bases, and 5 bases stayed unmatched. The CDR3 spans 13 residues. The chain's CDR3 is CASRYQGDYEQYF. The CDR3, as DNA: TGTGCCAGCAGATATCAGGGGGACTACGAGCAGTACTTC.

The chain links TRBV24-1 to TRBJ1-2; D remains unclear. This CDR3 has 13 residues. V gave up 3 bases and J gave up 0 bases, with 4 bases separating them. Germline CDR1 KGHDR, CDR2 SFDVKD. The CDR3 nucleotides are TGTGCCACCAGTGATAGTACTAACTATGGCTACACCTTC. Translated, it gives CATSDSTNYGYTF.

The chain carries TRBV6-2 or TRBV6-3 and TRBJ2-7, with unresolved D. V was shortened by 5 bases and J by 2 bases, with 4 bases between the two germline ends. The CDR3 runs 11 residues. Germline loops: CDR1 MNHEY, CDR2 SVGEGT. CDR3 sequence: CASSTAYEQYF. The CDR3, as DNA: TGTGCCAGCAGTACCGCCTACGAGCAGTACTTC.

The rearrangement links TRBV25-1 to TRBJ1-1; 8 bases align to TRBD1. The germline CDR1 and CDR2 sequences are MGHDK and SYGVNS. The CDR3 contains 13 residues. J was trimmed by 3 bases and V by 8 bases; bases with no gene match: 5. CDR3 DNA: TGTGCCAGCGGACAGGGAGATTACACTGAAGCTTTCTTT. Translated: CASGQGDYTEAFF.

V is TRBV11-2 and J is TRBJ1-2; the D is unclear. The germline V and J ends were trimmed by 2 bases and 3 bases, with 10 bases remaining between them. This CDR3 spans 14 amino acids. Per germline, CDR1 SGHAT and CDR2 FQNNGV. The CDR3 sequence: CASSLWQVDYGYTF. The CDR3 bases are TGTGCCAGCAGCTTATGGCAGGTGGACTATGGCTACACCTTC.

This chain connects TRBV9 to TRBJ1-2, with unresolved D. CDR3 length: 13 amino acids. The germline V gene has CDR1 SGDLS and CDR2 YYNGEE. V was pared by 0 bases and J by 5 bases, with 8 bases between. The CDR3, as DNA: TGTGCCAGCAGCGTAGCTGCAGCTTATGGCTACACCTTC. Translating gives CASSVAAAYGYTF.

This clone was seen a handful of times. The rearrangement links TRBV19 to TRBJ1-5; possibly TRBD1 for D (6 bases). The CDR3 has 15 amino acids. Germline loops: CDR1 LNHDA, CDR2 SQIVND (reference sequence). V was trimmed by 6 bases and J by 2 bases, leaving 14 bases between them. CDR3 sequence: CASRTGRIRNQPQHF. DNA for the CDR3: TGTGCCAGTAGGACAGGCCGCATTCGCAATCAGCCCCAGCATTTT.

This rearrangement joins TRBV19 to TRBJ1-2, with 7 positions matching TRBD1. The CDR3 runs 16 residues. The junction had 16 bases not matched to a gene; V was cut back by 10 bases and J by 2 bases. The V gene's germline CDR1 is LNHDA and CDR2 SQIVND (reference sequence). CDR3 nucleotides: TGTGCCACTAAAGAGTTAGGACAGGTCTCAAACTATGGCTACACCTTC. Protein product: CATKELGQVSNYGYTF. The full variable domain, with the rest looked up from reference TRBV19 and TRBJ1-2, is DGGITQSPKYLFRKEGQNVTLSCEQNLNHDAMYWYRQDPGQGLRLIYYSQIVNDFQKGDIAEGYSVSREKKESFPLTVTSAQKNPTAFYLCATKELGQVSNYGYTFGSGTRLTVV.

The chain employs TRBV5-1 and TRBJ1-2; a weak D match, TRBD1 (5 bases). Trimming took 0 bases from V and 4 from J, leaving 19 bases between them. Germline CDR1 reads SGHRS; CDR2 reads YFSETQ. The CDR3 extends over 17 amino acids. The CDR3 DNA reads as TGCGCCAGCAGCTTGGGGGACCCGCACGCCGGGAGCTATGGCTACACCTTC. Protein product: CASSLGDPHAGSYGYTF.